This T cell receptor (beta chain) was identified during a study of OX40 agonist ivuxolimab in advanced cancers. The CDR3 has 17 residues. Germline CDR1 is SGDLS and CDR2 is YYNGEE. After removal of 0 bases from V and 5 bases from J, the junction contained 11 bases not matched to a gene. General study points: Not determined was the antigen specificity of the expanded peripheral T cells.

This clone came up once. The antigen is not known. Assay used: immunoSEQ multiplex PCR; TCRdb lists only in-frame clones, some missing. The repertoire has some 28,000 clones, 70% to 90% of them found once; the top ten carry 28%. This sample comprised CD4+ or CD8+ T cells sorted from blood, obtained in a trial of the OX40 agonist ivuxolimab. This chain connects TRBV9 to TRBJ2-7; 10 nucleotides agree with TRBD1. The sequence was collected from an adult with an advanced solid tumor such as melanoma, head and neck, liver or kidney cancer. The CDR3 DNA is TGTGCCAGCAGCGTAGGAACAAGGGACAGGGGAACGGACGAGCAGTACTTC. It translates to CASSVGTRDRGTDEQYF.